The subject of this entry is one TCR beta chain. Its binding antigen is unknown. The sample holds no much larger clone one base away, and base qualities are not on file. Taken from the germline V gene, the CDR1 and CDR2 loops are SGHNT and YENEEA. The V end loses 3 bases and the J end loses 0 bases, and a stretch of 9 bases separates them. Spanning cysteine to phenylalanine, the CDR3 consists of 14 amino acids. CDR3 DNA only is kept here, 42 bases in frame from base 1. The sample comes from a study of radiotherapy plus CTLA-4 blockade in lung cancer (dated by TCRdb to the late 2010s). Study-level background: Among the enrolled patients, about 19% had an objective response, and 31% reached disease control. Study-wide findings and limitations: Early dynamic changes in blood T cell clones, together with increased serum interferon-beta after radiation, were reported as the strongest predictors of response. After treatment with radiotherapy and ipilimumab, TCR clones that came from tumors expanded in the peripheral blood.

The library was made by the immunoSEQ multiplex PCR assay. Drawn from immuneACCESS, this table holds only the in-frame rearrangements with V and J called that TCRdb kept. Clones are partly lost; checked studies trace under half to an unresolved V gene and leave the rest unexplained. The sample data list 30,000 to 45,000 clones, and 55% to 75% of these were observed just once. The ten largest clones add up to roughly a tenth of the sample. The study tested focal radiation therapy combined with CTLA-4 blockade (ipilimumab) in patients with chemo-refractory metastatic non-small-cell lung cancer. The chain uses TRBV11-3 and TRBJ2-7; D gene: possibly TRBD1, on 6 matching bases. Sequencing used peripheral blood, obtained from a patient treated with radiotherapy plus ipilimumab. The clonotype originates from a human donor with non-small cell lung cancer who had stable disease on radiotherapy plus ipilimumab. The nucleotide sequence reads as follows: TGTGCCAGCAGCTTTCAGGGGTTCTCCTACGAGCAGTACTTC. This encodes CASSFQGFSYEQYF.